The rows below give T cell receptor beta chains drawn from one sample of a study of identical twins. TCRdb called the 5' RACE reads again in MiXCR, with one record for every CDR3 protein. The sample lists approximately 350,000 distinct CDR3 sequences, around 12% occurring once. This sample also belongs to another study, concerning yellow fever vaccine responses in identical twins.

The sequenced sample consisted of CD8+ T cells sorted from blood. The receptors shown here come from a woman aged 18-35 years in good health. CDR3s include the opening cysteine and the closing phenylalanine or tryptophan. The D gene is left open where the match is weak. Expanded clones are given a class, and other clones once, few, many or no size at all.

D gene,J gene,V gene,clone size,CDR3 DNA,CDR3 protein
NA,TRBJ2-1,TRBV3-1,NA,TGTGCCAGCAGCTTACAGGGCCTTCCTTACAATGAGCAGTTCTTC,CASSLQGLPYNEQFF
TRBD1,TRBJ2-2,TRBV28,few,TGTGCCAGCAGTTTGGGACAGACGAACACCGGGGAGCTGTTTTTT,CASSLGQTNTGELFF
TRBD1,TRBJ2-7,TRBV12-3/TRBV12-4,many,TGTGCCAGCAGACCCCGGGACAGGGTCTACGAGCAGTACTTC,CASRPRDRVYEQYF
NA,TRBJ2-1,TRBV11-2,NA,TGTGCCAGCAGCCCGCCGATTTCCGATGAGCAGTTCTTC,CASSPPISDEQFF
TRBD2,TRBJ2-3,TRBV10-3,few,TGTGCCATCAGTGGGGCGGGAGCGGGAGATACGCAGTATTTT,CAISGAGAGDTQYF
NA,TRBJ2-5,TRBV29-1,few,TGCAGCGGAGGGGGGCCCTGGGAGACCCAGTACTTC,CSGGGPWETQYF
TRBD1,TRBJ2-1,TRBV12-3/TRBV12-4,many,TGTGCCAGCAGTCACTCCGGGACAGGTATGACAGTAATCTACAATGGTGAGCAGTTCTTC,CASSHSGTGMTVIYNGEQFF
NA,TRBJ2-2,TRBV24-1,few,TGTGCCACCAGTGATCGACAATTCGCGAACACCGGGGAGCTGTTTTTT,CATSDRQFANTGELFF
TRBD1,TRBJ1-4,TRBV5-1,many,TGCGCCAGCAGCACAACCGGGACAGATAATGAAAAACTGTTTTTT,CASSTTGTDNEKLFF
TRBD1,TRBJ1-1,TRBV12-3/TRBV12-4,many,TGTGCCAGCAGTTTAGGGGCAGGGGGCACTGAAGCTTTCTTT,CASSLGAGGTEAFF
NA,TRBJ2-1,TRBV24-1,NA,TGTGCCACCAGTGATTCTCTAGCGTTAGAGTACAATGAGCAGTTCTTC,CATSDSLALEYNEQFF
NA,TRBJ1-1,TRBV2,few,TGTGCCAGGGGGACTAAGACTGAAGCTTTCTTT,CARGTKTEAFF
TRBD1,TRBJ2-2,TRBV14,NA,TGTGCCAGAGGACAGGGGACCACCGGGGAGCTGTTTTTT,CARGQGTTGELFF
NA,TRBJ2-3,TRBV7-8,NA,TGTGCCAGCCTTAAGGGGGGGCCGGGCGATACGCAGTATTTT,CASLKGGPGDTQYF
NA,TRBJ1-1,TRBV5-1,many,TGCGCCAGCAGCTTGGACGGTCGGACTGAAGCTTTCTTT,CASSLDGRTEAFF
NA,TRBJ2-3,TRBV7-9,few,TGTGCCAGCAGCAACCCTCCGAATACGCAGTATTTT,CASSNPPNTQYF
TRBD2,TRBJ2-3,TRBV5-1,NA,TGCGCCAGCAGCTTGGCGCCTAGCGGATATACGCAGTATTTT,CASSLAPSGYTQYF
NA,TRBJ2-7,TRBV28,NA,TGTGCCAGCAGTTTATCCCGGGCCTCCAAGGACTTC,CASSLSRASKDF
NA,TRBJ2-1,TRBV27,NA,TGTGCCAGTGTACATGGCCTCGGGTACAATGAGCAGTTCTTC,CASVHGLGYNEQFF
NA,TRBJ2-1,TRBV5-1,few,TGCGCCAGCAGCTCCAACAGCTATGAGCAGTTCTTC,CASSSNSYEQFF
TRBD1,TRBJ2-4,TRBV5-1,NA,TGCGCCAGCAGCCCCCACCCGGACAGGGGGGAAAACATTCAGTACTTC,CASSPHPDRGENIQYF
TRBD2,TRBJ2-5,TRBV5-1,NA,TGCGCCAGCAGCCCGTTCACTAGCGGGACCCCGGGCGAGACCCAGTACTTC,CASSPFTSGTPGETQYF
NA,TRBJ2-2,TRBV7-9,NA,TGTGCCAGCAGCTTATCGACCCGAGCCCCTACCGGGGAGCTGTTTTTT,CASSLSTRAPTGELFF
TRBD1,TRBJ1-5,TRBV27,NA,TGTGCCAGCAGTCCCGGGACAGGGGTTATTCAGCCCCAGCATTTT,CASSPGTGVIQPQHF
NA,TRBJ2-7,TRBV15,NA,TGTGCCACCAGCAGATCCGACGCGAGGGACGAGCAGTACTTC,CATSRSDARDEQYF
NA,TRBJ2-5,TRBV6-1,few,TGTGTCGCGGGGACAACGAATAGGGAGACCCAGTACTTC,CVAGTTNRETQYF
TRBD2,TRBJ2-1,TRBV20-1,many,TGCAGTGCTAGAGACCGACTAGCGGGATTTAATCCCAAGCAGTTCTTC,CSARDRLAGFNPKQFF
TRBD2,TRBJ2-7,TRBV10-3,few,TGTGCCATCGGGGCAGCGGGAGCTGGATACGAGCAGTACTTC,CAIGAAGAGYEQYF
TRBD1,TRBJ2-3,TRBV28,NA,TGTGCCAGCACACCGGGACAGAGCTTCACAGATACGCAGTATTTT,CASTPGQSFTDTQYF
NA,TRBJ2-1,TRBV7-9,many,TGTGCCAGCAGCTTAGCGAGGAGAAGTGAGCAGTTCTTC,CASSLARRSEQFF
NA,TRBJ2-1,TRBV27,NA,TGTGCCAGCAGTTTATCGATGTCGAATGAGCAGTTCTTC,CASSLSMSNEQFF
NA,TRBJ2-7,TRBV28,few,TGTGCCAGCAAGCTAGCATACCTTGGGGAGCAGTACTTC,CASKLAYLGEQYF
TRBD1,TRBJ2-7,TRBV13,NA,TGTGCCAGCAGCGCGGACAGGGGAAAATCCTACGAGCAGTACTTC,CASSADRGKSYEQYF
TRBD1,TRBJ1-1,TRBV28,NA,TGTGCCAGCAGTTTCGGGACAGGGGAAGCTTTCTTT,CASSFGTGEAFF
NA,TRBJ2-3,TRBV25-1,few,TGTGCCAGCAGTGAAGTAGGGATTTTAGATACGCAGTATTTT,CASSEVGILDTQYF
TRBD1,TRBJ1-5,TRBV7-9,few,TGTGCCAGCAGCCAAGGGGGCCTGAAGCCCCAGCATTTT,CASSQGGLKPQHF
NA,TRBJ1-1,TRBV12-3/TRBV12-4,many,TGTGCCAGCAGTCCTGGCCAGGCTGAAGCTTTCTTT,CASSPGQAEAFF
NA,TRBJ2-1,TRBV20-1,NA,TGCAGTGCACGGGGGGCGCTAGCCGACAATGAGCAGTTCTTC,CSARGALADNEQFF
NA,TRBJ1-3,TRBV3-1,many,TGTGCCAGCAGCTATTCCCCGGGCACCATATATTTT,CASSYSPGTIYF
TRBD2,TRBJ2-7,TRBV5-1,NA,TGCGCCAGCAGCTTGGGGACTAGCGCTAACGAGCAGTACTTC,CASSLGTSANEQYF
TRBD2,TRBJ2-1,TRBV27,NA,TGTGCCAGCAGTTTATCACCAAGCGGGAGGGCCTACAATGAGCAGTTCTTC,CASSLSPSGRAYNEQFF
NA,TRBJ1-1,TRBV12-5,NA,TGTGCTAGTGGGCCCGACAGTGGGACTGAAGCTTTCTTT,CASGPDSGTEAFF
NA,TRBJ2-5,TRBV13,few,TGTGCCAGCAGCAGCCTAGAGGGACGGCCAGAAGAGACCCAGTACTTC,CASSSLEGRPEETQYF
NA,TRBJ2-2,TRBV4-1,NA,TGCGCCTCCCGGGGAGGCGCCGGGGAGCTGTTTTTT,CASRGGAGELFF
NA,TRBJ2-7,TRBV9,few,TGTGCCAGCAGCGTAGATGCCCTCGACAGGATCTCCTACGAGCAGTACTTC,CASSVDALDRISYEQYF
NA,TRBJ2-1,TRBV27,few,TGTGCCAGCAGTTTGGCCCGTCTAGCGGAGCAGTTCTTC,CASSLARLAEQFF
NA,TRBJ2-7,TRBV24-1,NA,TGTGCCACCAGTCCTGAAGCCTACGAGCAGTACTTC,CATSPEAYEQYF
NA,TRBJ2-1,TRBV28,NA,TGTGCCAGCAGCCACAATGAGCAGTTCTTC,CASSHNEQFF
TRBD2,TRBJ2-1,TRBV2,few,TGTGCCAGCAGTGCCACTAGCGGGAACTACAATGAGCAGTTCTTC,CASSATSGNYNEQFF
NA,TRBJ1-5,TRBV7-6,NA,TGTGCCAGCAGCTTAGAGGTCTGGAGTCAGCCCCAGCATTTT,CASSLEVWSQPQHF
NA,TRBJ2-3,TRBV3-1,NA,TGTGCCAGCAGCAATATGGTAGGGGCCACAGATACGCAGTATTTT,CASSNMVGATDTQYF
NA,TRBJ2-4,TRBV12-3/TRBV12-4,many,TGTGCCTGCTCCCTTGGGCTAGCCAAAAACATTCAGTACTTC,CACSLGLAKNIQYF
NA,TRBJ1-1,TRBV5-5,few,TGTGCCAGCAGCTTGGGGGGTCCTCGGGCCACTGAAGCTTTCTTT,CASSLGGPRATEAFF